Following are 25 T cell receptor beta chains from one sample sequenced in a study of beta chain features in type 1 diabetes. Expressed TCRB transcripts were sequenced, since all the RNA that had been isolated was reverse transcribed. Profiling relied on immunoSEQ multiplex PCR, and the TCRdb table lists in-frame clones only, not all of them. This table has 970,000 or so clones, roughly 15% appearing once. What was sequenced was naive CD4+ T cells from blood. Every receptor here comes from a woman aged 18-29 years in good health.

The CDR3 region has the DNA TGCGCCAGCAGCCAAGTCGCTACTTTTGCCTACGAGCAGTACTTC. Translated: CASSQVATFAYEQYF. The chain is built from TRBV4-1 and TRBJ2-7; D gene unclear. Germline loops: CDR1 MGHRA, CDR2 YSYEKL. V shed 1 base and J shed 2 bases, with 12 bases lying between them. CDR3 length: 15 amino acids.

The chain employs TRBV7-2 and TRBJ2-5, with TRBD2 matching 9 bases. CDR3 length: 16 residues. V trimming: 5 bases; J trimming: 5 bases; junction bases outside the gene matches: 12. The germline V gene encodes CDR1 SGHTA and CDR2 FQGNSA. For the CDR3, the DNA is TGTGCCAGCAGCCCAGGAGTAGCGGGAGCTGGGGAGACCCAGTACTTC. As protein: CASSPGVAGAGETQYF.

Note on this clone: The sample carries other DNA sequences with the same CDR3. The genes are TRBV18 and TRBJ2-7, with D perhaps assigned TRBD1 or TRBD2 (5 bases each). Trimming removed 6 bases at V and 2 bases at J, with 14 bases between. Germline V lookup: CDR1 KGHSH, CDR2 LQKENI. The CDR3 is 14 amino acids. This chain's CDR3 is CASSPGTLTYEQYF. The CDR3 bases are TGTGCCAGCTCCCCCGGGACCCTAACCTACGAGCAGTACTTC.

The chain employs TRBV25-1 and TRBJ1-1, with TRBD1 matching 7 bases. In germline, CDR1 is MGHDK, CDR2 SYGVNS. The CDR3 has 15 residues. J was trimmed by 0 bases and V by 6 bases; bases with no gene match: 7. The CDR3 bases are TGTGCCAGCAGGGGGACAGAACTAATGAACACTGAAGCTTTCTTT. Its translation: CASRGTELMNTEAFF.

This chain links TRBV11-3 with TRBJ2-1; maybe TRBD2 (6 bases). Trimming took off 3 bases at V and 8 bases at J, with 8 bases between the two ends. The CDR3 covers 12 residues. CDR1 SGHNT and CDR2 YENEEA come from the germline V gene. CDR3 region: CASSLWGDEQFF. CDR3 sequence (DNA): TGTGCCAGCAGCTTGTGGGGGGATGAGCAGTTCTTC.

The table lists this clone with a few counts. V usage is TRBV6-5 and J usage is TRBJ2-7; 11 bases match TRBD2. CDR1 and CDR2 from the germline V gene are MNHEY and SVGAGI. J lost 2 bases, V lost 7 bases, and 7 bases had no gene match. This CDR3 is 15 amino acids long. Written as DNA, the CDR3 is TGTGCCAGCACCCGGACTAGCGGGTTAACCTACGAGCAGTACTTC. Its translation: CASTRTSGLTYEQYF.

The V and J genes are TRBV7-9 and TRBJ2-1; 7 bases line up with TRBD2. The CDR3 covers 19 residues. V lost 5 bases, J lost 0 bases, and 16 bases stayed unmatched. Germline CDR1 reads SEHNR; CDR2 reads FQNEAQ (reference sequence). CDR3 amino acids: CASSLGTIRYRSSYNEQFF. CDR3 DNA sequence: TGTGCCAGCAGCCTCGGGACTATACGATATCGGAGCTCCTACAATGAGCAGTTCTTC. The complete variable domain, with remaining parts taken from reference TRBV7-9 and TRBJ2-1, reads DTGVSQNPRHKITKRGQNVTFRCDPISEHNRLYWYRQTLGQGPEFLTYFQNEAQLEKSRLLSDRFSAERPKGSFSTLEIQRTEQGDSAMYLCASSLGTIRYRSSYNEQFFGPGTRLTVL.

This clone was counted once. V is TRBV7-2 and J is TRBJ2-7; 8 bases are a match to TRBD1. Germline V gene lookup returns CDR1 SGHTA and CDR2 FQGNSA. V trimming: 5 bases; J trimming: 7 bases; junction bases outside the gene matches: 13. The CDR3 length is 15 residues. CDR3 residues: CASSQDRGGTWEQYF. The CDR3 bases are TGTGCCAGCAGCCAAGACAGGGGAGGCACGTGGGAGCAGTACTTC.

This chain connects TRBV10-3 to TRBJ2-7; unclear D gene. V was clipped by 3 bases and J by 0 bases, with 12 bases between them. This CDR3 region has 15 residues. Germline CDR1 reads ENHRY; CDR2 reads SYGVKD. CDR3 residues: CAISDSTKYSYEQYF. The CDR3 DNA sequence: TGTGCCATCAGTGACTCGACCAAATACTCCTACGAGCAGTACTTC.

In its sample, this clone was seen a few times. This rearrangement joins TRBV19 to TRBJ2-3; either TRBD1 or TRBD2 may fit D (5 bases each). The CDR3 consists of 14 residues. The germline V gene has CDR1 LNHDA and CDR2 SQIVND (reference sequence). Trimming took off 9 bases at V and 2 bases at J, with 15 bases between the two ends. CDR3 loop: CASRRTGATDTQYF. The CDR3 nucleotides read TGTGCCAGCCGAAGGACCGGGGCCACAGATACGCAGTATTTT.

This clone came up a few times. The chain uses TRBV11-2 and TRBJ2-3, with D possibly being TRBD1 (6 bases). The germline gives CDR1 SGHAT, CDR2 FQNNGV. Trimming took 5 bases from V and 3 from J, leaving 15 bases between them. There are 15 residues in the CDR3. The CDR3: CASSPQGTETDTQYF. The CDR3 bases are TGTGCCAGCAGCCCACAGGGTACGGAGACAGATACGCAGTATTTT.

The rearrangement links TRBV4-3 to TRBJ1-5; no clear D. This CDR3 has 16 amino acids. The V end was cut by 3 bases, the J end by 0 bases, with 12 bases between. Per germline, CDR1 LGHNA and CDR2 YSLEER. The chain's CDR3 is CASSHAQLYSNQPQHF. The CDR3 DNA sequence: TGCGCCAGCAGCCACGCCCAGCTATATAGCAATCAGCCCCAGCATTTT.

This clone was detected only a few times. The chain carries TRBV28 and TRBJ2-1, with D uncertain. The germline V gene encodes CDR1 MDHEN and CDR2 SYDVKM. This CDR3 is 15 amino acids long. V lost 0 bases and J lost 6, with 12 bases in between. CDR3 sequence (DNA): TGTGCCAGCAGTTTATGGGCGACTGTGGGCAATGAGCAGTTCTTC. This gives the protein CASSLWATVGNEQFF. The whole variable domain, remainder taken from reference TRBV28 and TRBJ2-1, is DVKVTQSSRYLVKRTGEKVFLECVQDMDHENMFWYRQDPGLGLRLIYFSYDVKMKEKGDIPEGYSVSREKKERFSLILESASTNQTSMYLCASSLWATVGNEQFFGPGTRLTVL.

This clone was seen more than once but under ten times. This chain links TRBV6-6 with TRBJ2-7; the D gene is possibly TRBD1 (6 bases). Trimming stripped 4 bases from V and 3 bases from J, with 13 bases between. Looked up from germline, CDR1 is MNHNY and CDR2 is SVGAGI (reference sequence). The CDR3 runs 14 residues. The CDR3 sequence: CASSWAGAFYEQYF. Written as DNA, the CDR3 is TGTGCCAGCAGTTGGGCAGGGGCCTTCTACGAGCAGTACTTC.

This clone turned up a few times. The J gene is TRBJ2-5, the V gene TRBV9; TRBD1 matches at 8 bases. V was pared by 1 base and J by 4 bases, with 12 bases of the junction left unmatched. Germline lookup yields CDR1 SGDLS and CDR2 YYNGEE. This CDR3 region has 17 residues. Here the CDR3 DNA reads TGTGCCAGCAGCGTATCGCCACGGGTAGACAGGGGAGAGACCCAGTACTTC. It encodes CASSVSPRVDRGETQYF.

The rearrangement uses TRBV5-6 and TRBJ2-7, with 7 nucleotides matching TRBD1. The CDR3 spans 15 residues. The V gene end was trimmed by 5 bases and the J gene end by 3 bases; junction bases not matched to a gene: 11. Germline V gene sequence: CDR1 SGHDT, CDR2 YYEEEE. CDR3 DNA sequence: TGTGCCAGCAGTGACGATCTAAGACAGGGCTACGAGCAGTACTTC. It yields the protein CASSDDLRQGYEQYF. Supplemented by reference TRBV5-6 and TRBJ2-7, the full variable domain reads DAGVTQSPTHLIKTRGQQVTLRCSPKSGHDTVSWYQQALGQGPQFIFQYYEEEERQRGNFPDRFSGHQFPNYSSELNVNALLLGDSALYLCASSDDLRQGYEQYFGPGTRLTVT.

Only a few counts were recorded for this clone. The chain carries TRBV7-9 and TRBJ1-1; TRBD1 matches 7 bases. The CDR3 has 13 residues. The ends lost 5 bases at V and 1 base at J; junction bases unmatched: 1. The V gene's germline CDR1 is SEHNR and CDR2 FQNEAQ (reference sequence). This CDR3 reads CASSRTGNTEAFF. The CDR3 nucleotides read TGTGCCAGCAGCCGGACAGGGAACACTGAAGCTTTCTTT.

The chain carries TRBV9 and TRBJ2-5; D perhaps matches TRBD1 (5 bases). Per the germline V gene, CDR1 is SGDLS and CDR2 is YYNGEE. The CDR3 has 11 amino acids. The V end lost 6 bases, the J end lost 2 bases, and 5 bases lay between the germline ends. The CDR3 loop reads CASKGQETQYF. The CDR3 DNA is TGTGCCAGCAAGGGGCAAGAGACCCAGTACTTC. Full variable domain (remainder filled in from reference TRBV9 and TRBJ2-5): DSGVTQTPKHLITATGQRVTLRCSPRSGDLSVYWYQQSLDQGLQFLIQYYNGEERAKGNILERFSAQQFPDLHSELNLSSLELGDSALYFCASKGQETQYFGPGTRLLVL.

The chain links TRBV29-1 to TRBJ2-7; 9 bases are shared with TRBD1. Germline CDR1 is SQVTM and CDR2 is ANQGSEA. Trimming at V came to 7 bases and at J to 7 bases, leaving 17 bases not matched to a gene. CDR3 length equals 15 residues. The CDR3 region is CSASSPNRGRYEQYF. For the CDR3, the DNA is TGCAGCGCCTCCAGTCCGAACAGGGGGCGGTATGAGCAGTACTTC.

The table lists this clone with a few counts. V and J are TRBV25-1 and TRBJ1-5; D remains unclear. CDR3 length equals 12 residues. Deletions cut 9 bases from V and 2 bases from J, with 8 bases between. Germline-derived CDR1 and CDR2 are MGHDK and SYGVNS. CDR3 nucleotides: TGTGCCAGTGGTCGGGGCAATCAGCCCCAGCATTTT. Its protein is CASGRGNQPQHF.

Only a few counts were recorded for this clone. The rearrangement links TRBV5-1 to TRBJ2-1; D unresolved. CDR1 and CDR2 from the germline V gene are SGHRS and YFSETQ. V gave up 4 bases and J gave up 3 bases, with 11 bases separating them. The CDR3 loop spans 14 amino acids. CDR3 protein: CASSPAFVYNEQFF. The CDR3 coding sequence is TGCGCCAGCAGCCCTGCGTTTGTCTACAATGAGCAGTTCTTC.

The V call is TRBV19, the J call TRBJ2-7; 13 bases match TRBD2. Germline V gene data show CDR1 as LNHDA and CDR2 as SQIVND (reference sequence). V lost 5 bases and J lost 3; bases outside the gene matches: 7. The CDR3 is made up of 16 amino acids. CDR3 sequence: CASSAAGLAGLYEQYF. CDR3 DNA: TGTGCCAGTAGTGCGGCGGGACTAGCGGGACTCTACGAGCAGTACTTC. The whole variable domain, remainder taken from reference TRBV19 and TRBJ2-7, is DGGITQSPKYLFRKEGQNVTLSCEQNLNHDAMYWYRQDPGQGLRLIYYSQIVNDFQKGDIAEGYSVSREKKESFPLTVTSAQKNPTAFYLCASSAAGLAGLYEQYFGPGTRLTVT.

This clone occurred a few times. The rearrangement links TRBV28 to TRBJ2-1; a weak D match, TRBD2 (6 bases). V was shortened by 3 bases and J by 2 bases, with 11 bases between the two germline ends. Germline CDR1 MDHEN, CDR2 SYDVKM. The length of the CDR3 is 15 residues. The CDR3 here is CASSFPAGPYNEQFF. The DNA for the CDR3 is TGTGCCAGCAGTTTTCCGGCGGGACCCTACAATGAGCAGTTCTTC. Variable domain in full (rest from reference TRBV28 and TRBJ2-1): DVKVTQSSRYLVKRTGEKVFLECVQDMDHENMFWYRQDPGLGLRLIYFSYDVKMKEKGDIPEGYSVSREKKERFSLILESASTNQTSMYLCASSFPAGPYNEQFFGPGTRLTVL.

This clone occurred a few times. V and J are TRBV11-1 and TRBJ2-3; the match to TRBD2 covers 10 bases. The germline CDR1 and CDR2 sequences are SGHAT and FQDESV (reference sequence). The trim removed 4 bases at V and 3 bases at J, leaving 10 bases unmatched. The CDR3 has 17 amino acids. The CDR3 sequence is CASSSLKREGATDTQYF. The CDR3, as DNA: TGTGCCAGCAGCTCGCTGAAGCGGGAGGGAGCGACAGATACGCAGTATTTT.

V usage is TRBV7-3 and J usage is TRBJ2-1; TRBD1 agrees at 8 bases. The CDR3 sequence is 15 residues long. Trimming removed 6 bases from V and 0 bases from J; junction bases left unmatched: 4. Germline V lookup: CDR1 SGHTA, CDR2 FQGTGA. The CDR3 protein is CASSKGQASYNEQFF. CDR3 nucleotides: TGTGCCAGCAGTAAGGGACAGGCCTCCTACAATGAGCAGTTCTTC.